This entry is about one TCR beta chain. Its target is not known. This record comes from a study of CD8 T cells in ankylosing spondylitis. Broader study findings: It was reported that disease-linked clones were significantly enriched in matched ankylosing spondylitis synovial fluid.

MiXCR was run by TCRdb on the 5' RACE reads, yielding one entry per CDR3 protein. In the table there are approximately 340,000 distinct CDR3 sequences, around 15% of which are singletons. Germline V gene data show CDR1 as SGHVT and CDR2 as SQSDAQ. CDR3 size: 11 residues. V lost 5 bases and J 12 bases, leaving 14 bases between the germline ends. The chain recombines TRBV7-4 with TRBJ2-7; D is tentatively TRBD1 or TRBD2 (5 bases each). The sample taken for sequencing was blood, either unsorted or a sorted T cell fraction (not recorded which). The receptor was isolated from a male donor with ankylosing spondylitis or in good health (not recorded which). CDR3 in amino acids: CASSQPTEGYF. CDR3 DNA sequence: TGTGCCAGCAGCCAGCCGACAGAGGGGTACTTC.